This paragraph covers one T cell receptor (beta chain) sequence. As yet, its antigen is unknown. This record belongs to a study of CD8 T cells in Susac syndrome. Study results and caveats: There was no clonal expansion in the CD4+ T cell repertoires of Susac syndrome.

The CDR3 loop spans 13 amino acids. Germline V gene sequence: CDR1 ENHRY, CDR2 SYGVKD. The ends were cut back, 6 bases at V and 1 base at J, with 9 bases in the middle. TCR beta sequencing was performed on blood CD8+ and CD4+ T cells. Both CD4+ and CD8+ T cells were negatively isolated, and TEMRA cells underwent FACS enrichment. RNA, at about 0.5 to 1 ug, was reverse transcribed with random hexamers. A multiplex approach, immunoSEQ multiplex PCR, amplified TCR beta CDR3 across 54 Vbeta and 13 Jbeta. TCRdb re-analysed the immunoSEQ multiplex PCR reads in MiXCR, keeping a single row per CDR3 protein. The table includes about 240,000 distinct CDR3 sequences, about 96% detected once.

The TCR comes from a human donor with Susac syndrome. The chain combines TRBV10-3 with TRBJ1-1; the D gene is possibly TRBD1 (5 bases). Input material: CD4+ T cells from PBMCs. CDR3: CAIRTTGNTEAFF. The CDR3 nucleotides read TGTGCCATCAGGACTACAGGGAACACTGAAGCTTTCTTT.